A single sample is the source of the 20 T cell receptor beta chains below, sequenced in a study of blood T cell repertoires in COVID-19. TCRdb's copy holds only in-frame clones and misses some; the assay was immunoSEQ multiplex PCR. This table has under 200,000 clones, approximately 90% appearing once. Sequencing was performed on PBMCs or T cells enriched from blood (not recorded which). These receptors originate from a woman younger than 30 who had recovered from COVID-19.

V gene TRBV15 combines with J gene TRBJ2-2; D is possibly TRBD2 (7 bases). The CDR3 is 16 amino acids. The germline CDR1 and CDR2 sequences are LNHNV and YYDKDF (reference sequence). Trimming removed 2 bases from V and 3 bases from J, with 13 bases in between. CDR3 sequence: CATSRSSGTYTGELFF. CDR3 DNA: TGTGCCACCAGCAGATCCAGCGGGACATACACCGGGGAGCTGTTTTTT.

The chain is built from TRBV7-3 and TRBJ2-2; D might be TRBD2 (6 bases). Germline CDR1 is SGHTA and CDR2 is FQGTGA. V was trimmed by 5 bases and J by 5 bases, leaving 15 bases between them. CDR3 length: 15 residues. CDR3 in amino acids: CASSPWSGETGELFF. The CDR3 coding sequence is TGTGCCAGCAGCCCATGGTCGGGGGAGACCGGGGAGCTGTTTTTT.

J is TRBJ2-1 and V is TRBV2; TRBD2 agrees at 8 bases. The CDR3 is made up of 13 amino acids. The J segment lost 9 bases and the V segment lost 9 bases, leaving 10 bases of the junction unmatched. Germline V gene data show CDR1 as SNHLY and CDR2 as FYNNEI. The CDR3 DNA reads as TGTGCCAGAAGGGGGGAGGCGGGAGGTGAGCAGTTCTTC. It translates to CARRGEAGGEQFF.

The rearrangement joins TRBV18 to TRBJ2-5, with D perhaps TRBD1 (5 bases). The CDR3 is 15 amino acids. Trimming cost V 3 bases and J 2 bases, with 13 bases left between them. CDR1 and CDR2 from the germline V gene are KGHSH and LQKENI. CDR3: CASSPGPGLQETQYF. CDR3 DNA sequence: TGTGCCAGCTCACCGGGGCCCGGGCTTCAAGAGACCCAGTACTTC. Full variable domain (missing parts from reference TRBV18 and TRBJ2-5): NAGVMQNPRHLVRRRGQEARLRCSPMKGHSHVYWYRQLPEEGLKFMVYLQKENIIDESGMPKERFSAEFPKEGPSILRIQQVVRGDSAAYFCASSPGPGLQETQYFGPGTRLLVL.

V usage is TRBV7-2 and J usage is TRBJ2-1; weak D call: TRBD2 (5 bases). The germline CDR1 and CDR2 sequences are SGHTA and FQGNSA. The CDR3 consists of 16 residues. Trimming pared 1 base from V and 4 bases from J, leaving 14 bases between. CDR3 in amino acids: CASSLGRSREYNEQFF. The CDR3 nucleotides are TGTGCCAGCAGCTTAGGTAGGTCGAGGGAATACAATGAGCAGTTCTTC.

This chain uses TRBV5-1 with TRBJ2-1; D remains ambiguous. Germline-derived CDR1 and CDR2 are SGHRS and YFSETQ. The CDR3 is 15 residues long. V was cut by 0 bases and J by 3 bases, with 10 bases left in between. CDR3 bases: TGCGCCAGCAGCTTGGAGGCAGCAGGCTACAATGAGCAGTTCTTC. This gives the protein CASSLEAAGYNEQFF.

The J gene is TRBJ2-1, the V gene TRBV7-9, with D possibly matching TRBD2 (6 bases). V lost 1 base and J 2 bases, leaving 12 bases between the germline ends. The CDR3 consists of 16 residues. In germline, CDR1 is SEHNR, CDR2 FQNEAQ (reference sequence). The CDR3 DNA is TGTGCCAGCAGCTTAGGACCGGGAGTCACCTACAATGAGCAGTTCTTC. It translates to CASSLGPGVTYNEQFF.

The chain is built from TRBV19 and TRBJ2-2, with D possibly matching TRBD2 (5 bases). With 5 bases removed from V and 1 base from J, the gap between germline ends came to 11 bases. Germline-derived CDR1 and CDR2 are LNHDA and SQIVND (reference sequence). This CDR3 comprises 15 residues. The CDR3 reads CASSVARGNTGELFF. The CDR3 region has the DNA TGTGCCAGTAGTGTAGCCCGGGGGAACACCGGGGAGCTGTTTTTT.

This sequence joins TRBV5-1 and TRBJ2-7; 11 nucleotides match TRBD2. The V segment lost 4 bases and the J segment 2 bases; nucleotides outside the gene matches: 8. CDR3 length equals 16 residues. Germline CDR1 SGHRS, CDR2 YFSETQ. DNA for the CDR3: TGCGCCAGCAGCATGGGACTAGCGGATCCCACCTACGAGCAGTACTTC. This gives the protein CASSMGLADPTYEQYF. The full variable domain, with the rest looked up from reference TRBV5-1 and TRBJ2-7, is KAGVTQTPRYLIKTRGQQVTLSCSPISGHRSVSWYQQTPGQGLQFLFEYFSETQRNKGNFPGRFSGRQFSNSRSEMNVSTLELGDSALYLCASSMGLADPTYEQYFGPGTRLTVT.

The chain recombines TRBV15 with TRBJ2-4, with 10 positions matching TRBD2. Germline V gene data show CDR1 as LNHNV and CDR2 as YYDKDF (reference sequence). Unmatched junction bases numbered 15, after V lost 4 bases and J lost 3 bases. The CDR3 consists of 19 residues. As DNA, the CDR3 is TGTGCCACCAGCAAAAAGCGGGAGGGAGGGTTCCTAGTCAAAAACATTCAGTACTTC. Protein product: CATSKKREGGFLVKNIQYF.

The chain couples TRBV5-6 to TRBJ2-3; 9 bases match TRBD2. The CDR3 consists of 15 residues. The germline V gene has CDR1 SGHDT and CDR2 YYEEEE. V lost 1 base and J lost 8; bases outside the gene matches: 8. CDR3 nucleotide sequence: TGTGCCAGCAGCTTGCTAGCGGGAAATTTGGGTACGCAGTATTTT. Its translation: CASSLLAGNLGTQYF.

The V and J genes are TRBV11-2 and TRBJ2-1; TRBD2 matches 7 bases. The V gene's germline CDR1 is SGHAT and CDR2 FQNNGV. The CDR3 is 14 residues long. V lost 6 bases to trimming and J lost 7 bases; unmatched junction nucleotides: 9. The CDR3 bases are TGTGCCAGCAGACAGTCCGGACTAGGGAATGAGCAGTTCTTC. It translates to CASRQSGLGNEQFF.

The V gene is TRBV4-1, the J gene TRBJ1-2, with TRBD1 as a possible D gene (6 bases). Germline values: CDR1 MGHRA, CDR2 YSYEKL. With 3 bases removed from V and 2 bases from J, the gap between germline ends came to 13 bases. This CDR3 region has 15 residues. CDR3 residues: CASSQSGTSNYGYTF. Written as DNA, the CDR3 is TGCGCCAGCAGCCAGTCTGGGACATCAAACTATGGCTACACCTTC.

J is TRBJ2-7 and V is TRBV21-1; the table's D call TRBD2 went unverified against the DNA. TRBV21-1 is deemed a pseudogene. The CDR3 has 11 residues. The CDR3 nucleotides are TGTGCCACCGGAAGGGAGCACGAGCAGTACTTC. Encoded protein: CATGREHEQYF.

J is TRBJ2-5 and V is TRBV9, with 7 bases fitting TRBD1. In germline, CDR1 is SGDLS, CDR2 YYNGEE. This CDR3 is built from 15 residues. The V gene end was trimmed by 3 bases and the J gene end by 2 bases; junction bases not matched to a gene: 7. For the CDR3, the DNA is TGTGCCAGCAGCGCGTATTGGGACAGTCAAGAGACCCAGTACTTC. Its protein is CASSAYWDSQETQYF.

The rearrangement uses TRBV7-9 and TRBJ2-7, with D unclear. The length of the CDR3 is 16 residues. V shed 6 bases and J shed 2 bases, with 20 bases lying between them. The germline gives CDR1 SEHNR, CDR2 FQNEAQ (reference sequence). The CDR3 coding sequence is TGTGCCAGCAGTCCCAGAATCCCGTCGCTCGCCTACGAGCAGTACTTC. This translates into CASSPRIPSLAYEQYF.

The V gene is TRBV19, the J gene TRBJ2-1; 8 nucleotides match TRBD1. This CDR3 comprises 14 residues. V lost 6 bases and J lost 6; bases outside the gene matches: 7. CDR1 is LNHDA and CDR2 is SQIVND in the germline V gene (reference sequence). The CDR3 is CASRHRGWGNEQFF. DNA of the CDR3: TGTGCCAGTAGGCACAGGGGGTGGGGCAATGAGCAGTTCTTC.

This chain connects TRBV7-9 to TRBJ1-1, with 8 bases that match TRBD1. J gave up 1 base and V 5 bases, and 6 bases lay outside the gene matches. CDR1 is SEHNR and CDR2 is FQNEAQ in the germline V gene (reference sequence). CDR3 length: 15 amino acids. The CDR3 DNA is TGTGCCAGCAGCACAGGGGGACAGAGGAACACTGAAGCTTTCTTT. Protein: CASSTGGQRNTEAFF.

This chain uses TRBV30 with TRBJ2-1, with 9 bases matching TRBD2. V was clipped by 3 bases and J by 4 bases; unmatched bases: 10. The V gene's germline CDR1 is GTSNPN and CDR2 SVGIG (reference sequence). The CDR3 runs 16 residues. The chain's CDR3 is CAWSDGTSGPYNEQFF. As DNA, the CDR3 is TGTGCCTGGAGCGATGGAACTAGCGGGCCTTACAATGAGCAGTTCTTC. Based on the CDR3 plus reference TRBV30 and TRBJ2-1, the full variable domain is SQTIHQWPATLVQPVGSPLSLECTVEGTSNPNLYWYRQAAGRGLQLLFYSVGIGQISSEVPQNLSASRPQDRQFILSSKKLLLSDSGFYLCAWSDGTSGPYNEQFFGPGTRLTVL.

V usage is TRBV19 and J usage is TRBJ1-1, with D hard to call. V was shortened by 10 bases and J by 1 base, with 10 bases between the two germline ends. Germline V CDR1 and CDR2: LNHDA, SQIVND (reference sequence). CDR3 length: 12 amino acids. CDR3 sequence reads: CATRVGNTEAFF. CDR3 coding DNA: TGTGCCACCCGGGTTGGGAACACTGAAGCTTTCTTT.